This T cell receptor beta chain derives from a study of identical twins. Findings of the study overall: Within twin pairs, the out-of-frame alpha sequences they shared showed excess low generation probability.

This clonotype was detected ten times or more. The antigen remains undetermined. Unique molecular identifiers were present on the cDNA, which also gained a universal primer site by template switching. TCRdb fed the 5' RACE reads into MiXCR, producing one record per CDR3 protein. The data contain 430,000 or so distinct CDR3 sequences, 20% to 25% of them singletons. Between the trimmed V and J ends, which lost 1 base and 0 bases, there was a span of 24 bases. Germline assignment: CDR1 MNHEY and CDR2 SVGEGT. The CDR3 loop spans 20 amino acids. Another study also made use of these data, one on T cells expressing NK-cell markers. From that paper: Over 5 donors carried dominant NKG2C+ clonotypes that made up roughly 1.0-7.0% of their CD8+ T cells.

The chain couples TRBV6-2 or TRBV6-3 to TRBJ1-2; D perhaps matches TRBD1 (5 bases). Sequenced sample: CD4+ T cells sorted from blood. This clonotype originated in a young woman in good health. The CDR3 region has the DNA TGTGCCAGCAGTTACTGGACCAGGGTAAAGGGTAGCCTAACTAACTATGGCTACACCTTC. Protein: CASSYWTRVKGSLTNYGYTF.